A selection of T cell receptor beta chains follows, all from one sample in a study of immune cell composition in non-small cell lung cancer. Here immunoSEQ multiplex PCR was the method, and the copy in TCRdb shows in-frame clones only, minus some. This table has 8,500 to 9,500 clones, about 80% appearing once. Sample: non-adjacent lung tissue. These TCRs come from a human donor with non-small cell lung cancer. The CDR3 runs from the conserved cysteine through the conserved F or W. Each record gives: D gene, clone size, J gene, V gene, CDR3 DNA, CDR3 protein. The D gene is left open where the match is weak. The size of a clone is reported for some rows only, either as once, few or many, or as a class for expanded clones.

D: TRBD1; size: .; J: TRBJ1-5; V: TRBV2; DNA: TGTGCCAGCATTGGGGGGTTGGACAGGGCCCAGCCCCAGCATTTT; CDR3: CASIGGLDRAQPQHF
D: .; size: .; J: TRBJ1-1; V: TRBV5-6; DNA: TGTGCCAGCAGCTTGTTTGCGACAGGGAACACTGAAGCTTTCTTT; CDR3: CASSLFATGNTEAFF
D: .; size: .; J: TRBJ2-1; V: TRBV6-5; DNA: TGTGCCTCTACGATGGGCACGAGGTATGAGCAGTTCTTC; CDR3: CASTMGTRYEQFF
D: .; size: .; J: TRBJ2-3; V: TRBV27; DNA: TGTGCCAGCAGTTCCCGGGGGCTTTCGACAGATACGCAGTATTTT; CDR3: CASSSRGLSTDTQYF
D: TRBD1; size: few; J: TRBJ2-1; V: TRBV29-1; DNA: TGCAGCGTTGGGGACAGCTCCTACAATGAGCAGTTCTTC; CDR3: CSVGDSSYNEQFF
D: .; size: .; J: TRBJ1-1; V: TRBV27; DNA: TGTGCCAGCAGGGGCCGGGACGCGCTCCGGTCTGAAGCTTTCTTT; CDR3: CASRGRDALRSEAFF
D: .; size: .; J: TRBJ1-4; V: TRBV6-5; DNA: TGTGCCAGCAGTTTCGGGGGAGGGAGAACTAATGAAAAACTGTTTTTT; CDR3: CASSFGGGRTNEKLFF
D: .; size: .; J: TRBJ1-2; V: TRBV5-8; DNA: TGTGCCAGCAGGCAAATCCAAGGGATAGAAGGCTACACCTTC; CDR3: CASRQIQGIEGYTF
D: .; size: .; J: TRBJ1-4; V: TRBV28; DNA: TGTGCCAGCAGTCCCCGGAAGGGAGGAAGGGCGACTAATGAAAAACTGTTTTTT; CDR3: CASSPRKGGRATNEKLFF
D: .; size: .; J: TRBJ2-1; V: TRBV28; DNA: TGTGCCAGCACCTCATCGGGGGGGACAGGGAGATTGGGTGAGCAGTTCTTC; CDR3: CASTSSGGTGRLGEQFF
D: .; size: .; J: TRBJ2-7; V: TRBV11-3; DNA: TGTGCCAGCAGCTTGGGCACCGGCTACGAGCAGTACTTC; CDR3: CASSLGTGYEQYF
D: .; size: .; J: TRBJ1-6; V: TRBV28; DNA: TGTGCCAGCATAACAGGGAGGAGCGGAATGTCACCCCTCCACTTT; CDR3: CASITGRSGMSPLHF
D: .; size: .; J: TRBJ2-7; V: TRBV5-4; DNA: TGTGCCAGCAGCTCCTGGGGTTACGAGCAGTACTTC; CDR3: CASSSWGYEQYF
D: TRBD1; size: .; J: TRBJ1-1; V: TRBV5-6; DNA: TGTGCCAGCAGCTTCCCGGGACAGGGGAGGACTGAAGCTTTCTTT; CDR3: CASSFPGQGRTEAFF
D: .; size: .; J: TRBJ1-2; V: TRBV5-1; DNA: TGCGCCAGCAGCTTGGTGGGGGACCACTATGGCTACACCTTC; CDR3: CASSLVGDHYGYTF
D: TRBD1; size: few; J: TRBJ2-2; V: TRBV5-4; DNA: TGTGCCAGCAGCGACCGGGACAGGGGGACCGGGGAGCTGTTTTTT; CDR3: CASSDRDRGTGELFF
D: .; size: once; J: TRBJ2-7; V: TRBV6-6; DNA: TGTGCCAGCAGTCCCGGGACAAGGAACTACGAGCAGTACTTC; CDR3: CASSPGTRNYEQYF
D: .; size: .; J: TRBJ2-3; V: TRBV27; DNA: TGTGCCAGCAGTCTCTCCATGGGTACGCAGTATTTT; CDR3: CASSLSMGTQYF
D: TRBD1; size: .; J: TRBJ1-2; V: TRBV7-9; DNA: TGTGCCAGCAGCGTCGGGACAGGGGATGGCTACACCTTC; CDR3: CASSVGTGDGYTF
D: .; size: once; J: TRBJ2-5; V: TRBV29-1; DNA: TGCAGCGTTGAGTCGCAGCAAGAGACCCAGTACTTC; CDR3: CSVESQQETQYF
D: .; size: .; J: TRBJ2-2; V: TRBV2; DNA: TGTGCCACCACTGCTGGCCCCGGGGAGCTGTTTTTT; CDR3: CATTAGPGELFF
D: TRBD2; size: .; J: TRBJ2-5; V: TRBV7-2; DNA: TGTGCCAGCCACCTCGGGCGGGGGCAAGAGACCCAGTACTTC; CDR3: CASHLGRGQETQYF
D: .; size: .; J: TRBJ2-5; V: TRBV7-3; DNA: TGTGCCAGCAGCTTTTCCACGAGGGAGACCCAGTACTTC; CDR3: CASSFSTRETQYF